The 15 T cell receptor beta chains below come from one sample, sequenced in a study of T-cell memory formation after mild COVID-19. TCRdb reprocessed the 5' RACE reads with MiXCR, giving one entry per CDR3 protein. Of over 120,000 distinct CDR3 sequences listed, 15% to 20% are singletons. Specimen: PBMCs or a T cell subset sorted from them (not recorded which). These receptor sequences come from an adult woman who had mild COVID-19 (a few samples of this study predate the infection). Cell type and time point are not known.

Relative to its sample, this clonotype is medium-sized. The gene calls are TRBV5-1 and TRBJ2-7; TRBD2 is a possible D gene (6 bases). CDR1 SGHRS and CDR2 YFSETQ come from the germline V gene. Trimming stripped 6 bases from V and 4 bases from J, with 14 bases between. CDR3 length: 13 residues. CDR3: CASNPGGFYEQYF. DNA for the CDR3: TGCGCCAGCAACCCCGGGGGATTTTACGAGCAGTACTTC.

This chain uses TRBV29-1 with TRBJ2-2; D unresolved. The V and J ends lost 1 base and 7 bases respectively, with 10 bases between them. The length of the CDR3 is 13 residues. Germline V gene data show CDR1 as SQVTM and CDR2 as ANQGSEA. Written as DNA, the CDR3 is TGCAGCGTTGAAGCCGGGTTGGTCGGGGAGCTGTTTTTT. Its protein is CSVEAGLVGELFF.

This clonotype has a handful of counts. This chain uses TRBV7-9 with TRBJ2-1; TRBD2 aligns across 9 bases. The CDR3 totals 15 residues. Trimming cost V 4 bases and J 4 bases; bases outside gene matches: 5. The germline CDR1 and CDR2 sequences are SEHNR and FQNEAQ (reference sequence). The CDR3: CASSSTSGPYNEQFF. The CDR3 DNA follows: TGTGCCAGCAGCTCTACTAGCGGGCCGTACAATGAGCAGTTCTTC.

The V gene is TRBV7-2, the J gene TRBJ2-3; D not resolved. Trimming shortened V by 4 bases and J by 9 bases, and 11 bases separated the two germline ends. CDR3 size: 12 residues. The germline gives CDR1 SGHTA, CDR2 FQGNSA. CDR3 sequence: CASSSLFHTQYF. The CDR3 DNA is TGTGCCAGCAGCTCACTTTTCCACACGCAGTATTTT.

The rearrangement links TRBV2 to TRBJ2-7, with a weak D call TRBD1 (5 bases). The germline V gene has CDR1 SNHLY and CDR2 FYNNEI. Trimming cost V 3 bases and J 0 bases, with 9 bases left between them. CDR3 length equals 14 residues. The CDR3 nucleotides are TGTGCCAGCAGTGAGCAGGGTTTCTCCTACGAGCAGTACTTC. Amino acids: CASSEQGFSYEQYF.

This clonotype was counted at least ten times. V gene TRBV7-9 combines with J gene TRBJ2-5, with 8 positions matching TRBD1. From germline, CDR1 is SEHNR and CDR2 FQNEAQ (reference sequence). V lost 4 bases to trimming and J lost 1 base; unmatched junction nucleotides: 5. This CDR3 comprises 15 residues. The CDR3: CASSSWDRSQETQYF. The CDR3 bases are TGTGCCAGCAGCTCCTGGGACAGGAGCCAAGAGACCCAGTACTTC. The full variable domain, rest sourced from reference TRBV7-9 and TRBJ2-5, is DTGVSQNPRHKITKRGQNVTFRCDPISEHNRLYWYRQTLGQGPEFLTYFQNEAQLEKSRLLSDRFSAERPKGSFSTLEIQRTEQGDSAMYLCASSSWDRSQETQYFGPGTRLLVL.

V is TRBV19 and J is TRBJ1-2; the match to TRBD1 covers 10 bases. Germline CDR1 LNHDA, CDR2 SQIVND (reference sequence). V shed 5 bases and J 6 bases; nucleotides not matched to a gene: 9. The length of the CDR3 is 15 residues. CDR3 DNA: TGTGCCAGTAGTCCCCTGACAGGGGGCATGCATGGCTACACCTTC. Its protein is CASSPLTGGMHGYTF. The complete variable domain, with remaining parts taken from reference TRBV19 and TRBJ1-2, reads DGGITQSPKYLFRKEGQNVTLSCEQNLNHDAMYWYRQDPGQGLRLIYYSQIVNDFQKGDIAEGYSVSREKKESFPLTVTSAQKNPTAFYLCASSPLTGGMHGYTFGSGTRLTVV.

The V and J genes are TRBV7-9 and TRBJ2-3, with TRBD1 matching 9 bases. V lost 6 bases and J lost 4; bases outside the gene matches: 2. This CDR3 comprises 13 residues. Germline CDR1 is SEHNR and CDR2 is FQNEAQ (reference sequence). In nucleotides, the CDR3 is TGTGCCAGCAGAGACAGGGGGTCAGATACGCAGTATTTT. This translates into CASRDRGSDTQYF.

This clonotype was observed a few times. The J gene is TRBJ2-1, the V gene TRBV4-3, with 9 bases aligning to TRBD2. Trimming at V came to 4 bases and at J to 8 bases, leaving 15 bases not matched to a gene. This CDR3 has 17 amino acids. In germline, CDR1 is LGHNA, CDR2 YSLEER. CDR3 DNA sequence: TGCGCCAGCAGCCTTACGAGGGGACTAGCTGAGTCCCATGAGCAGTTCTTC. Protein sequence: CASSLTRGLAESHEQFF.

The J gene is TRBJ1-2, the V gene TRBV11-2, with D possibly matching TRBD1 (6 bases). Germline assignment: CDR1 SGHAT and CDR2 FQNNGV. This CDR3 is 14 amino acids long. V gave up 6 bases and J gave up 6 bases, with 17 bases separating them. The CDR3 nucleotides are TGTGCCAGCAGACATACAGGGTCTGGAGATGGCTACACCTTC. It codes for CASRHTGSGDGYTF.

The chain links TRBV9 to TRBJ2-7; 9 bases are shared with TRBD1. This CDR3 is built from 15 residues. CDR1 is SGDLS and CDR2 is YYNGEE in the germline V gene. V dropped 0 bases and J dropped 6; count of bases not matched to a gene: 7. CDR3 DNA sequence: TGTGCCAGCAGCGTAGGAGGGACAGGGAATGGCGAGCAGTACTTC. Protein product: CASSVGGTGNGEQYF.

The sample holds a few counts of this clonotype. The CDR3 sequence is CSADPTSGKNEQFF. DNA of the CDR3: TGCAGCGCCGATCCGACTAGCGGGAAAAATGAGCAGTTCTTC. The chain has TRBV29-1 and TRBJ2-1, with TRBD2 identical over 11 bases. This CDR3 spans 14 amino acids. J gave up 7 bases and V 7 bases, and 9 bases lay outside the gene matches. Germline CDR1 and CDR2: SQVTM and ANQGSEA.

This clonotype was observed at least ten times. The chain recombines TRBV29-1 with TRBJ2-1, with 11 bases fitting TRBD2. V dropped 6 bases and J dropped 5; count of bases not matched to a gene: 12. Germline V CDR1 and CDR2: SQVTM, ANQGSEA. The CDR3 covers 16 residues. The CDR3 spells CSVDGRLAGFNNEQFF. Here the CDR3 DNA reads TGCAGCGTCGACGGGAGACTAGCGGGGTTCAACAATGAGCAGTTCTTC.

The gene calls are TRBV7-2 and TRBJ1-2; no clear D. The CDR3 consists of 13 residues. In germline, CDR1 is SGHTA, CDR2 FQGNSA. Trimming cost V 3 bases and J 7 bases, with 12 bases left between them. The CDR3 sequence is CASSFPRRAGYTF. CDR3 in DNA: TGTGCCAGCAGCTTCCCTCGGAGGGCTGGCTACACCTTC.

This clonotype was detected ten times or more. The rearrangement joins TRBV7-9 to TRBJ2-1, with 7 bases that match TRBD2. The V gene's germline CDR1 is SEHNR and CDR2 FQNEAQ (reference sequence). V shed 1 base and J 8 bases; nucleotides not matched to a gene: 5. The CDR3 is 14 residues long. The CDR3 bases are TGTGCCAGCAGCTTAGGGGCGGGAGTGGATGAGCAGTTCTTC. This codes for CASSLGAGVDEQFF.